Presented here are 13 T cell receptor beta chains from one specimen sequenced in a study of OX40 agonist ivuxolimab in advanced cancers. The table came from immunoSEQ multiplex PCR; TCRdb's copy has only in-frame clones and leaves some out. This sample has approximately 76,000 clones, with 75% to 90% found just once. Sequenced material: CD4+ or CD8+ T cells sorted from blood, taken in a trial of the OX40 agonist ivuxolimab. These receptor sequences come from an adult with an advanced solid tumor such as melanoma, head and neck, liver or kidney cancer.

The chain employs TRBV5-4 and TRBJ2-1, with D unresolved. V lost 4 bases and J 9 bases, leaving 20 bases between the germline ends. The CDR3 totals 15 residues. Germline V lookup: CDR1 SGHNT, CDR2 YYREEE (reference sequence). The CDR3 sequence is CASSPPVSAKGEQFF. CDR3 in DNA: TGTGCCAGCAGCCCCCCGGTATCGGCGAAAGGTGAGCAGTTCTTC. Full variable domain (outside the CDR3, taken from reference TRBV5-4 and TRBJ2-1): ETGVTQSPTHLIKTRGQQVTLRCSSQSGHNTVSWYQQALGQGPQFIFQYYREEENGRGNFPPRFSGLQFPNYSSELNVNALELDDSALYLCASSPPVSAKGEQFFGPGTRLTVL.

The chain combines TRBV7-9 with TRBJ1-1, with D perhaps TRBD1 (6 bases). The CDR3 consists of 16 residues. Trimming took off 5 bases at V and 1 base at J, with 17 bases between the two ends. Germline V gene lookup returns CDR1 SEHNR and CDR2 FQNEAQ (reference sequence). The DNA for the CDR3 is TGTGCCAGCAGCCTCAGCGGGGGCACGGGGAACACTGAAGCTTTCTTT. Its protein is CASSLSGGTGNTEAFF.

As DNA, the CDR3 is TGCGCCAGCAGTAGGACTAGCGGGAGTTCCCACGAGCAGTACTTC. It codes for CASSRTSGSSHEQYF. The gene calls are TRBV10-1 and TRBJ2-7, with TRBD2 matching 13 bases. Germline CDR1 reads WNHNN; CDR2 reads SYGVQD (reference sequence). The length of the CDR3 is 15 residues. J lost 5 bases, V lost 5 bases, and 6 bases had no gene match.

A few counts support this clone. J is TRBJ2-3 and V is TRBV7-3, with 10 positions matching TRBD2. Germline CDR1 reads SGHTA; CDR2 reads FQGTGA. V shed 5 bases and J 3 bases; nucleotides not matched to a gene: 2. The CDR3 consists of 14 residues. In DNA form, the CDR3 reads TGTGCCAGCAGCGCGGGACTAGCGACAGATACGCAGTATTTT. It encodes CASSAGLATDTQYF. Looking up the rest from reference TRBV7-3 and TRBJ2-3 gives the full variable domain: GAGVSQTPSNKVTEKGKYVELRCDPISGHTALYWYRQSLGQGPEFLIYFQGTGAADDSGLPNDRFFAVRPEGSVSTLKIQRTERGDSAVYLCASSAGLATDTQYFGPGTRLTVL.

This rearrangement joins TRBV7-2 to TRBJ2-1, with 10 nucleotides matching TRBD2. The CDR3 has 17 residues. Germline lookup yields CDR1 SGHTA and CDR2 FQGNSA. J gave up 1 base and V 5 bases, and 8 bases lay outside the gene matches. CDR3 bases: TGTGCCAGCAGCGCCGGAGCTAGCGGGAGTTCCTACAATGAGCAGTTCTTC. Protein: CASSAGASGSSYNEQFF. The variable domain in full, completed from reference TRBV7-2 and TRBJ2-1, reads GAGVSQSPSNKVTEKGKDVELRCDPISGHTALYWYRQSLGQGLEFLIYFQGNSAPDKSGLPSDRFSAERTGGSVSTLTIQRTQQEDSAVYLCASSAGASGSSYNEQFFGPGTRLTVL.

This sequence joins TRBV7-2 and TRBJ2-1, with TRBD2 identical over 9 bases. The CDR3 consists of 15 residues. The V and J ends lost 4 bases and 7 bases, in that order; junction bases with no gene match: 8. CDR1 and CDR2 (germline): SGHTA, FQGNSA. The CDR3 loop is CASSSGTSSLNEQFF. The DNA of the CDR3 is TGTGCCAGCAGCTCCGGGACTAGCTCCCTTAATGAGCAGTTCTTC.

This chain joins TRBV5-1 and TRBJ1-4; 8 bases agree with TRBD1. Germline assignment: CDR1 SGHRS and CDR2 YFSETQ. The CDR3 consists of 15 residues. Trimming took 4 bases from V and 5 from J; bases not matched to a gene: 7. This CDR3 is CASSLKQGGNEKLFF. For the CDR3, the DNA is TGCGCCAGCAGCCTAAAACAGGGGGGGAATGAAAAACTGTTTTTT. Filled out from reference TRBV5-1 and TRBJ1-4, the complete variable domain reads KAGVTQTPRYLIKTRGQQVTLSCSPISGHRSVSWYQQTPGQGLQFLFEYFSETQRNKGNFPGRFSGRQFSNSRSEMNVSTLELGDSALYLCASSLKQGGNEKLFFGSGTQLSVL.

This chain joins TRBV9 and TRBJ1-3, with TRBD1 matching 7 bases. Germline CDR1 and CDR2: SGDLS and YYNGEE. V dropped 3 bases and J dropped 0; count of bases not matched to a gene: 9. The CDR3 runs 17 residues. CDR3 DNA: TGTGCCAGCAGCGCCCGACAGGGCAGGACCTCTGGAAACACCATATATTTT. Protein product: CASSARQGRTSGNTIYF. The full variable domain, rest sourced from reference TRBV9 and TRBJ1-3, is DSGVTQTPKHLITATGQRVTLRCSPRSGDLSVYWYQQSLDQGLQFLIQYYNGEERAKGNILERFSAQQFPDLHSELNLSSLELGDSALYFCASSARQGRTSGNTIYFGEGSWLTVV.

In DNA, the CDR3 is TGTGCCAGCTCATCCCACAGGGGGGACACCGGGGAGCTGTTTTTT. The encoded protein is CASSSHRGDTGELFF. This chain uses TRBV18 with TRBJ2-2; 8 nucleotides line up with TRBD1. CDR1 and CDR2 from the germline V gene are KGHSH and LQKENI. The CDR3 runs to 15 residues. The trim removed 5 bases at V and 3 bases at J, leaving 5 bases unmatched.

The chain recombines TRBV7-9 with TRBJ2-3, with D possibly being TRBD2 (6 bases). Germline CDR1 and CDR2: SEHNR and FQNEAQ (reference sequence). The CDR3 loop spans 13 amino acids. Trimming left V 5 bases short and J 2 bases short, with 8 bases between. CDR3 sequence: CASSAGPTDTQYF. DNA for the CDR3: TGTGCCAGCAGCGCGGGGCCCACAGATACGCAGTATTTT. The full variable domain, rest sourced from reference TRBV7-9 and TRBJ2-3, is DTGVSQNPRHKITKRGQNVTFRCDPISEHNRLYWYRQTLGQGPEFLTYFQNEAQLEKSRLLSDRFSAERPKGSFSTLEIQRTEQGDSAMYLCASSAGPTDTQYFGPGTRLTVL.

The chain is built from TRBV4-2 and TRBJ2-3; 16 bases line up with TRBD2. This CDR3 spans 17 amino acids. V lost 4 bases to trimming and J lost 1 base; unmatched junction nucleotides: 2. Germline V gives CDR1 LGHNA, CDR2 YNFKEQ. CDR3 sequence reads: CASSLGTSGGGTDTQYF. The CDR3, as DNA: TGTGCCAGCAGCCTCGGGACTAGCGGGGGGGGCACAGATACGCAGTATTTT.

The rearrangement uses TRBV15 and TRBJ1-6; 7 bases are shared with TRBD1. CDR3 length equals 15 residues. After removal of 3 bases from V and 4 bases from J, the junction contained 3 bases not matched to a gene. Germline CDR1 reads LNHNV; CDR2 reads YYDKDF (reference sequence). In DNA, the CDR3 is TGTGCCACCAGCAGGCGGGACAGATATAATTCACCCCTCCACTTT. It yields the protein CATSRRDRYNSPLHF.

This chain connects TRBV25-1 to TRBJ1-4; a possible D gene is TRBD1 (6 bases). The V gene's germline CDR1 is MGHDK and CDR2 SYGVNS. V was trimmed by 5 bases and J by 8 bases, leaving 18 bases between them. The CDR3 has 15 amino acids. The DNA for the CDR3 is TGTGCCAGCAGTCCCTCGGGCAGGGGAACGGAAAAACTGTTTTTT. This sequence encodes CASSPSGRGTEKLFF.